These 26 T cell receptor beta chains were sequenced from one sample in a study of blood T cell repertoires in COVID-19. Generated by immunoSEQ multiplex PCR, the TCRdb table keeps only in-frame clones and is missing some. Among about 310,000 clones, roughly 90% were seen once, and the ten largest hold around 8.9%. Material: PBMCs or T cells enriched from blood (not recorded which). The receptors stem from a woman between 18 and 29 years old who had recovered from COVID-19.

This clone was recorded once. J is TRBJ1-5 and V is TRBV28; D ambiguous. CDR1 is MDHEN and CDR2 is SYDVKM in the germline V gene. This CDR3 spans 14 amino acids. Deletions cut 3 bases from V and 4 bases from J, with 10 bases between. The CDR3, as DNA: TGTGCCAGCAGTTTGTTGTCGGTTAATCAGCCCCAGCATTTT. This codes for CASSLLSVNQPQHF. The full variable domain, completed using reference TRBV28 and TRBJ1-5, is DVKVTQSSRYLVKRTGEKVFLECVQDMDHENMFWYRQDPGLGLRLIYFSYDVKMKEKGDIPEGYSVSREKKERFSLILESASTNQTSMYLCASSLLSVNQPQHFGDGTRLSIL.

The V and J genes are TRBV4-1 and TRBJ1-2, with a weak D call TRBD1 (6 bases). This CDR3 spans 15 amino acids. The germline V gene encodes CDR1 MGHRA and CDR2 YSYEKL. Trimming took 6 bases from V and 0 from J, leaving 14 bases between them. For the CDR3, the DNA is TGCGCCAGCAGAACGCTGACAGGAGCTAACTATGGCTACACCTTC. It encodes CASRTLTGANYGYTF.

The chain has TRBV25-1 and TRBJ1-2; TRBD1 agrees at 9 bases. The CDR3 has 15 residues. Germline lookup yields CDR1 MGHDK and CDR2 SYGVNS. J was trimmed by 3 bases and V by 4 bases; bases with no gene match: 6. In DNA, the CDR3 is TGTGCCAGCAGTGCCTGGGACAGGGAAGACTATGGCTACACCTTC. It specifies CASSAWDREDYGYTF.

Only a few counts were recorded for this clone. CDR3 bases: TGTGCCAGCAGTTACTGGGGGGGCAGAAATCAGCCCCAGCATTTT. Protein sequence: CASSYWGGRNQPQHF. The J gene is TRBJ1-5, the V gene TRBV6-2 or TRBV6-3; weak D call: TRBD1 (6 bases). Germline V gives CDR1 MNHEY, CDR2 SVGEGT. With 1 base removed from V and 4 bases from J, the gap between germline ends came to 11 bases. The CDR3 sequence is 15 residues long.

The J gene is TRBJ2-5, the V gene TRBV5-1; weak D call: TRBD1 (6 bases). Germline CDR1 is SGHRS and CDR2 is YFSETQ. The CDR3 runs to 14 residues. V was clipped by 1 base and J by 2 bases, with 9 bases between them. CDR3 residues: CASSLLGAQETQYF. Written as DNA, the CDR3 is TGCGCCAGCAGCTTGCTGGGGGCTCAAGAGACCCAGTACTTC.

This sequence joins TRBV27 and TRBJ2-7; TRBD1 matches at 9 bases. V dropped 3 bases and J dropped 1; count of bases not matched to a gene: 1. In germline, CDR1 is MNHEY, CDR2 SMNVEV (reference sequence). CDR3 length: 14 residues. This CDR3 is CASSFGTGSYEQYF. CDR3 bases: TGTGCCAGCAGTTTTGGGACAGGGTCCTACGAGCAGTACTTC.

In this sample, this clone turned up a few times. The V call is TRBV10-1, the J call TRBJ1-1; TRBD1 is a possible D gene (6 bases). Germline-derived CDR1 and CDR2 are WNHNN and SYGVQD (reference sequence). This CDR3 region has 18 residues. The V end lost 3 bases, the J end lost 2 bases, and 22 bases lay between the germline ends. CDR3 region: CASSDRRIAEGVNTEAFF. CDR3 coding DNA: TGCGCCAGCAGTGACCGTAGAATTGCCGAGGGGGTAAACACTGAAGCTTTCTTT.

In its sample, this clone was seen once. The genes are TRBV3-1 (or the pseudogene TRBV3-2) and TRBJ1-4, with 9 bases that match TRBD1. V trimming: 0 bases; J trimming: 8 bases; junction bases outside the gene matches: 4. CDR1 is LGHDT and CDR2 is YNNKEL in the germline V gene (reference sequence). The CDR3 is made up of 15 amino acids. CDR3 loop: CASSQELGTGEKLFF. As DNA, the CDR3 is TGTGCCAGCAGCCAAGAGTTGGGGACAGGGGAAAAACTGTTTTTT.

The V call is TRBV12-3 or TRBV12-4, the J call TRBJ2-5; D is undetermined. CDR3 size: 12 residues. V lost 2 bases and J lost 4, with 5 bases in between. CDR3 sequence reads: CASSLIRETQYF. The CDR3 DNA sequence: TGTGCCAGCAGTTTAATTAGAGAGACCCAGTACTTC.

This rearrangement joins TRBV7-6 to TRBJ1-3; D is uncertain. The germline V and J ends were trimmed by 1 base and 0 bases, with 10 bases remaining between them. This CDR3 has 16 amino acids. Germline V gene lookup returns CDR1 SGHVS and CDR2 FNYEAQ. CDR3 in DNA: TGTGCCAGCAGCTTAGGGCAGATTCTCTCTGGAAACACCATATATTTT. It yields the protein CASSLGQILSGNTIYF.

The rearrangement links TRBV9 to TRBJ1-2, with TRBD1 identical over 11 bases. CDR3 length: 14 residues. After removal of 3 bases from V and 5 bases from J, the junction contained 3 bases not matched to a gene. Germline V gene lookup returns CDR1 SGDLS and CDR2 YYNGEE. DNA for the CDR3: TGTGCCAGCAGCGACCGGGACAGGGGGTATGGCTACACCTTC. Translating gives CASSDRDRGYGYTF.

The gene calls are TRBV6-2 or TRBV6-3 and TRBJ2-2; 9 bases align to TRBD1. Per the germline V gene, CDR1 is MNHEY and CDR2 is SVGEGT. The CDR3 loop spans 15 amino acids. Losses at the gene ends were 6 bases for V and 2 bases for J; bases not matched to a gene: 4. CDR3: CASSPGQGNTGELFF. The DNA of the CDR3 is TGTGCCAGCAGCCCGGGACAGGGAAACACCGGGGAGCTGTTTTTT.

This clone showed up just once. This rearrangement joins TRBV7-2 to TRBJ2-3; TRBD2 matches 14 bases. The CDR3 has 16 residues. CDR1 and CDR2 (germline): SGHTA, FQGNSA. The J segment lost 8 bases and the V segment lost 4 bases, leaving 8 bases of the junction unmatched. CDR3 sequence: CASSSAQGLAGATQYF. The CDR3 DNA follows: TGTGCCAGCAGCTCGGCCCAGGGACTAGCGGGAGCTACGCAGTATTTT.

The rearrangement joins TRBV27 to TRBJ1-2; 7 bases align to TRBD1. Trimming removed 7 bases from V and 8 bases from J; junction bases left unmatched: 7. Germline V CDR1 and CDR2: MNHEY, SMNVEV (reference sequence). This CDR3 has 12 amino acids. As DNA, the CDR3 is TGTGCCAGCAAGACAGGGATCAGAGGCTACACCTTC. This codes for CASKTGIRGYTF.

The rearrangement uses TRBV19 and TRBJ2-7; 12 bases line up with TRBD2. The V segment lost 1 base and the J segment 5 bases; nucleotides outside the gene matches: 6. This CDR3 spans 16 amino acids. Germline V gene lookup returns CDR1 LNHDA and CDR2 SQIVND (reference sequence). CDR3 in amino acids: CASSIGASGRADEQYF. CDR3 nucleotides: TGTGCCAGTAGTATAGGGGCTAGCGGGAGGGCCGACGAGCAGTACTTC.

V gene TRBV6-6 combines with J gene TRBJ1-5, with 7 bases lining up with TRBD1. This CDR3 is 17 amino acids long. Germline assignment: CDR1 MNHNY and CDR2 SVGAGI (reference sequence). The trim removed 5 bases at V and 4 bases at J, leaving 14 bases unmatched. CDR3 protein: CASSPSQGQLLNQPQHF. CDR3 nucleotide sequence: TGTGCCAGCAGTCCGTCCCAGGGACAGCTTCTAAATCAGCCCCAGCATTTT.

The chain is built from TRBV11-2 and TRBJ2-7, with D tentatively TRBD2 (6 bases). This CDR3 is 16 amino acids long. V lost 7 bases, J lost 3 bases, and 22 bases lay in between. Germline-derived CDR1 and CDR2 are SGHAT and FQNNGV. CDR3 in amino acids: CASTPRQRGGVYEQYF. In DNA form, the CDR3 reads TGTGCCAGCACCCCCCGGCAGAGGGGCGGGGTCTACGAGCAGTACTTC.

This clone was seen at least ten times. This chain links TRBV5-4 with TRBJ2-1; 8 nucleotides match TRBD1. V lost 4 bases and J lost 4; bases outside the gene matches: 7. Germline V gene lookup returns CDR1 SGHNT and CDR2 YYREEE (reference sequence). This CDR3 is built from 15 residues. The CDR3 sequence: CASSPRTGSYNEQFF. Here the CDR3 DNA reads TGTGCCAGCAGCCCAAGGACAGGGTCTTACAATGAGCAGTTCTTC.

This clone was counted once. In DNA, the CDR3 is TGTGCCAGCAGCTTAGGGTCCCGGAGTTTTAATCAGCCCCAGCATTTT. It is translated as CASSLGSRSFNQPQHF. V is TRBV7-9 and J is TRBJ1-5; D uncertain. Looked up from germline, CDR1 is SEHNR and CDR2 is FQNEAQ (reference sequence). V was trimmed by 1 base and J by 4 bases, leaving 14 bases between them. This CDR3 contains 16 residues.

V usage is TRBV6-1 and J usage is TRBJ1-5, with 10 positions matching TRBD1. The CDR3 has 16 residues. Germline V gene data show CDR1 as MNHNS and CDR2 as SASEGT. Trimming removed 3 bases from V and 3 bases from J; junction bases left unmatched: 5. CDR3 region: CASSEGDRGFNQPQHF. CDR3 nucleotides: TGTGCCAGCAGTGAGGGGGACAGGGGATTCAATCAGCCCCAGCATTTT.

The chain employs TRBV7-3 and TRBJ2-2; TRBD1 might be the D (6 bases). The V and J ends lost 1 base and 3 bases respectively, with 9 bases between them. The CDR3 has 15 residues. In germline, CDR1 is SGHTA, CDR2 FQGTGA. This CDR3 is CASSLNPGDTGELFF. CDR3 DNA sequence: TGTGCCAGCAGCTTAAATCCAGGGGACACCGGGGAGCTGTTTTTT.

The J gene is TRBJ2-7, the V gene TRBV5-5, with TRBD1 identical over 10 bases. The CDR3 sequence is 13 residues long. Looked up from germline, CDR1 is SGHKS and CDR2 is YYEKEE (reference sequence). J was trimmed by 5 bases and V by 4 bases; bases with no gene match: 3. CDR3 nucleotide sequence: TGTGCCAGCAGCATGACAGGGGGCGACGAGCAGTACTTC. This encodes CASSMTGGDEQYF.

The chain uses TRBV27 and TRBJ1-5, with D maybe TRBD1 (5 bases). V was cut by 5 bases and J by 2 bases, with 7 bases left in between. Germline CDR1 is MNHEY and CDR2 is SMNVEV (reference sequence). The CDR3 is made up of 13 amino acids. CDR3 loop: CASSGAGNQPQHF. The CDR3 DNA sequence: TGTGCCAGCAGTGGGGCGGGCAATCAGCCCCAGCATTTT.

J is TRBJ1-5 and V is TRBV30; unclear D gene. V gave up 0 bases and J gave up 6 bases, with 6 bases separating them. Germline loops: CDR1 GTSNPN, CDR2 SVGIG (reference sequence). The CDR3 consists of 12 residues. The CDR3 DNA reads TGTGCCTGGAGTGTAACGGGTCAGCCCCAGCATTTT. Translated: CAWSVTGQPQHF.

The chain combines TRBV28 with TRBJ2-7; TRBD2 matches at 8 bases. Germline loops: CDR1 MDHEN, CDR2 SYDVKM. With 2 bases clipped from V and 2 bases from J, the junction kept 2 bases outside the gene matches. This CDR3 has 14 amino acids. The CDR3 nucleotides read TGTGCCAGCAGTTTAGTCGGGAGGGCCTACGAGCAGTACTTC. It translates to CASSLVGRAYEQYF.

The gene calls are TRBV11-3 and TRBJ2-2; TRBD1 might be the D (6 bases). Germline CDR1 SGHNT, CDR2 YENEEA. Trimming stripped 1 base from V and 4 bases from J, with 13 bases between. This CDR3 contains 16 residues. In DNA form, the CDR3 reads TGTGCCAGCAGCTTAGGTGGGGGCGGTGGCACCGGGGAGCTGTTTTTT. It encodes CASSLGGGGGTGELFF. Full variable domain (missing parts from reference TRBV11-3 and TRBJ2-2): EAGVVQSPRYKIIEKKQPVAFWCNPISGHNTLYWYLQNLGQGPELLIRYENEEAVDDSQLPKDRFSAERLKGVDSTLKIQPAELGDSAVYLCASSLGGGGGTGELFFGEGSRLTVL.